These 15 T cell receptor beta chains originate from one sample sequenced in a study of beta chain bispecific antibodies for T cell cancers. Study conclusions and caveats: Normal T cells contributed less of the targeted TRBV signal than the leukemia cells did.

No antigen has been identified for these receptors. Blood mononuclear cells were expanded for about 3 days using either OKT3 anti-CD3 antibody or CD3/CD28 beads. TCRdb ran MiXCR on the 5' RACE reads and lists one entry per CDR3 protein. This sample has 7,000 to 9,500 distinct CDR3 sequences, with around 2.2% found just once. Sequencing used T cells from a healthy donor cultured with Jurkat leukemia cells, obtained from a culture containing an anti-CD19 bispecific antibody. Source of these receptors: a human donor in good health. Some clones in this sample may be carry-over from other donors' samples.

This clonotype was observed many times. V and J are TRBV27 and TRBJ2-4, with a possible D match to TRBD1 (6 bases). The CDR3 is made up of 13 amino acids. Germline V gene sequence: CDR1 MNHEY, CDR2 SMNVEV (reference sequence). Trimming took off 9 bases at V and 3 bases at J, with 12 bases between the two ends. The DNA for the CDR3 is TGTGCCAGACAGGGTGGGGGCAAAAACATTCAGTACTTC. Protein: CARQGGGKNIQYF.

Many counts were recorded for this clonotype. This chain uses TRBV19 with TRBJ2-7; D is possibly TRBD1 or TRBD2 (5 bases each). Germline loops: CDR1 LNHDA, CDR2 SQIVND (reference sequence). Deletions cut 5 bases from V and 0 bases from J, with 17 bases between. This CDR3 region has 16 residues. CDR3: CASSAYLSGPSYEQYF. CDR3 nucleotides: TGTGCCAGTAGTGCATATCTATCGGGGCCCTCCTACGAGCAGTACTTC. The complete variable domain, with remaining parts taken from reference TRBV19 and TRBJ2-7, reads DGGITQSPKYLFRKEGQNVTLSCEQNLNHDAMYWYRQDPGQGLRLIYYSQIVNDFQKGDIAEGYSVSREKKESFPLTVTSAQKNPTAFYLCASSAYLSGPSYEQYFGPGTRLTVT.

This clonotype has a count of ten or more. V usage is TRBV5-1 and J usage is TRBJ2-5, with D unresolved. CDR3 length: 15 amino acids. Deletions cut 0 bases from V and 1 base from J, with 10 bases between. Germline V gene data show CDR1 as SGHRS and CDR2 as YFSETQ. This chain's CDR3 is CASSLATGPQETQYF. CDR3 in DNA: TGCGCCAGCAGCTTGGCGACGGGCCCCCAAGAGACCCAGTACTTC. The full variable domain, its missing parts supplied by reference TRBV5-1 and TRBJ2-5, is KAGVTQTPRYLIKTRGQQVTLSCSPISGHRSVSWYQQTPGQGLQFLFEYFSETQRNKGNFPGRFSGRQFSNSRSEMNVSTLELGDSALYLCASSLATGPQETQYFGPGTRLLVL.

This clonotype has a count of ten or more. The chain uses TRBV20-1 and TRBJ2-1, with 11 positions matching TRBD2. Germline V gene lookup returns CDR1 DFQATT and CDR2 SNEGSKA (reference sequence). With V trimmed by 5 bases and J by 9 bases, 9 bases remained unmatched. The CDR3 extends over 14 amino acids. The CDR3 region has the DNA TGCAGTGCTTCAAGTGGGACTAGCGGAGCTGAGCAGTTCTTC. Its translation: CSASSGTSGAEQFF.

This clonotype was seen at least ten times. The rearrangement joins TRBV11-2 to TRBJ1-2; no clear D gene. With 5 bases removed from V and 12 bases from J, the gap between germline ends came to 7 bases. This CDR3 has 9 residues. In germline, CDR1 is SGHAT, CDR2 FQNNGV. CDR3 DNA: TGTGCCAGCAGCCCCCCGGACACCTTC. Translated: CASSPPDTF.

This clonotype was detected ten times or more. This CDR3 is CASSPRGLTQETQYF. The CDR3 DNA is TGTGCCAGCAGCCCCAGAGGACTTACACAAGAGACCCAGTACTTC. This chain joins TRBV14 and TRBJ2-5; D possibly corresponds to TRBD2 (5 bases). CDR1 and CDR2 from the germline V gene are SGHDN and FVKESK. Trimming pared 4 bases from V and 2 bases from J, leaving 14 bases between. This CDR3 contains 15 residues.

This clonotype appeared many times. This chain connects TRBV9 to TRBJ2-1, with 9 bases fitting TRBD1. Trimming took 7 bases from V and 4 from J; bases not matched to a gene: 3. Germline CDR1 and CDR2: SGDLS and YYNGEE. This CDR3 is built from 13 residues. The CDR3 reads CASSGQGYNEQFF. Written as DNA, the CDR3 is TGTGCCAGCTCGGGACAGGGATACAATGAGCAGTTCTTC.

This clonotype was counted at least ten times. The chain combines TRBV3-1 with TRBJ1-1; D is unclear. Germline CDR1 LGHDT, CDR2 YNNKEL (reference sequence). CDR3 length: 14 amino acids. Trimming left V 3 bases short and J 1 base short, with 9 bases between. The CDR3 nucleotides are TGTGCCAGCAGCCAGAATTTGGGGAACACTGAAGCTTTCTTT. It codes for CASSQNLGNTEAFF.

This clonotype was counted at least ten times. The chain couples TRBV6-2 or TRBV6-3 to TRBJ1-4; D is unclear. This CDR3 is built from 16 residues. In germline, CDR1 is MNHEY, CDR2 SVGEGT. The germline V and J ends were trimmed by 4 bases and 8 bases, with 20 bases remaining between them. The chain's CDR3 is CASSFIFLEIGEKLFF. In DNA, the CDR3 is TGTGCCAGCAGTTTTATCTTTCTAGAGATTGGAGAAAAACTGTTTTTT.

In this sample, this clonotype turned up many times. The V gene is TRBV20-1, the J gene TRBJ2-3, with TRBD2 identical over 8 bases. J lost 5 bases, V lost 7 bases, and 8 bases had no gene match. In germline, CDR1 is DFQATT, CDR2 SNEGSKA (reference sequence). This CDR3 has 13 residues. CDR3: CSVPGLGRDTQYF. Here the CDR3 DNA reads TGCAGTGTACCGGGACTAGGACGAGATACGCAGTATTTT.

This clonotype was observed many times. The chain is built from TRBV5-1 and TRBJ2-1; TRBD1 is a possible D gene (6 bases). CDR3 size: 17 residues. CDR1 is SGHRS and CDR2 is YFSETQ in the germline V gene. Trimming removed 0 bases at V and 0 bases at J, with 13 bases between. The CDR3 nucleotides are TGCGCCAGCAGCTTGGCTGGGACACGGAGCTCCTACAATGAGCAGTTCTTC. It yields the protein CASSLAGTRSSYNEQFF.

The sample holds many counts of this clonotype. This chain uses TRBV11-2 with TRBJ1-4, with TRBD1 matching 7 bases. The J segment lost 5 bases and the V segment lost 3 bases, leaving 9 bases of the junction unmatched. The CDR3 loop spans 16 amino acids. The V gene's germline CDR1 is SGHAT and CDR2 FQNNGV. CDR3 protein: CASSFAGYRGNEKLFF. The CDR3 DNA reads TGTGCCAGCAGCTTCGCGGGTTACAGGGGAAATGAAAAACTGTTTTTT. Looking up the rest from reference TRBV11-2 and TRBJ1-4 gives the full variable domain: EAGVAQSPRYKIIEKRQSVAFWCNPISGHATLYWYQQILGQGPKLLIQFQNNGVVDDSQLPKDRFSAERLKGVDSTLKIQPAKLEDSAVYLCASSFAGYRGNEKLFFGSGTQLSVL.

This clonotype was detected ten times or more. The V and J genes are TRBV11-2 and TRBJ2-3, with TRBD2 identical over 10 bases. The CDR3 is made up of 16 amino acids. The germline CDR1 and CDR2 sequences are SGHAT and FQNNGV. V lost 1 base to trimming and J lost 10 bases; unmatched junction nucleotides: 11. CDR3 DNA sequence: TGTGCCAGCAGCTTAGGTCCAGCGGGGGGGCCTAAGGCGCAGTATTTT. Residues: CASSLGPAGGPKAQYF.

This clonotype was picked up many times. V and J are TRBV10-3 and TRBJ2-7; 10 bases are shared with TRBD2. The trim removed 8 bases at V and 4 bases at J, leaving 8 bases unmatched. Germline lookup yields CDR1 ENHRY and CDR2 SYGVKD. The CDR3 covers 14 residues. The CDR3 here is CAIAASGGGYEQYF. Written as DNA, the CDR3 is TGTGCCATCGCGGCTAGCGGGGGAGGATACGAGCAGTACTTC.

This clonotype was observed many times. This chain uses TRBV10-3 with TRBJ2-3; D perhaps matches TRBD1 (6 bases). Trimming took off 10 bases at V and 2 bases at J, with 22 bases between the two ends. The germline V gene encodes CDR1 ENHRY and CDR2 SYGVKD. The CDR3 has 16 amino acids. This CDR3 is CATSLLAGAPTDTQYF. The CDR3 DNA reads as TGTGCCACCAGCCTCTTAGCAGGGGCCCCCACAGATACGCAGTATTTT.